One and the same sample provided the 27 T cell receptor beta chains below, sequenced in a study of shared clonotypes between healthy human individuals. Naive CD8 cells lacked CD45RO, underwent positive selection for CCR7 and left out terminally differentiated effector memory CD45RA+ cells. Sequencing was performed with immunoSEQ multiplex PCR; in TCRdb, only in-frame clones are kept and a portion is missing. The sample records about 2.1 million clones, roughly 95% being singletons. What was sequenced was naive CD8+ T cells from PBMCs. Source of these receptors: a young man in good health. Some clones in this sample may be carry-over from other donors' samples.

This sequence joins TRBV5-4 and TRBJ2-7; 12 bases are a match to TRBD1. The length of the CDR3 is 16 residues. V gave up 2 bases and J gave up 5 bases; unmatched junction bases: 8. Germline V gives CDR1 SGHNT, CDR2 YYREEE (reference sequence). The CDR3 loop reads CASSFGGTGGLDEQYF. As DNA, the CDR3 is TGTGCCAGCAGCTTCGGCGGGACAGGGGGCTTAGACGAGCAGTACTTC.

As DNA, the CDR3 is TGTGCCAGCAGCCCCGGAGGAGGCGCCTACAATGAGCAGTTCTTC. It is translated as CASSPGGGAYNEQFF. V is TRBV27 and J is TRBJ2-1; maybe TRBD2 (5 bases). The germline V gene encodes CDR1 MNHEY and CDR2 SMNVEV (reference sequence). The CDR3 is 15 amino acids. The V gene lost 6 bases and the J gene lost 2 bases, with 14 bases spanning the gap.

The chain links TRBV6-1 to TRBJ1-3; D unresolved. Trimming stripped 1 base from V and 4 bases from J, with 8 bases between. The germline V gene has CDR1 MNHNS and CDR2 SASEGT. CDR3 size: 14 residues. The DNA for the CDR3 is TGTGCCAGCAGTGAAGACGGAGGAGGAAACACCATATATTTT. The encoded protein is CASSEDGGGNTIYF.

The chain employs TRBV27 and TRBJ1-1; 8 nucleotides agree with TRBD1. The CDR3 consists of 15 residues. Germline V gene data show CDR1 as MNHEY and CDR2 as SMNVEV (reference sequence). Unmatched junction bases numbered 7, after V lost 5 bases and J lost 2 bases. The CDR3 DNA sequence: TGTGCCAGCAGTCTTGGACAGGGTAGCAACACTGAAGCTTTCTTT. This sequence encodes CASSLGQGSNTEAFF.

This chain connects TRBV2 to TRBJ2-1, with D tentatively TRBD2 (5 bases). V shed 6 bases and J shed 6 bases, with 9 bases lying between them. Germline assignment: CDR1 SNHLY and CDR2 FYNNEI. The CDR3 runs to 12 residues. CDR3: CASRRERNEQFF. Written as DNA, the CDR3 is TGTGCCAGCAGAAGGGAGCGCAATGAGCAGTTCTTC.

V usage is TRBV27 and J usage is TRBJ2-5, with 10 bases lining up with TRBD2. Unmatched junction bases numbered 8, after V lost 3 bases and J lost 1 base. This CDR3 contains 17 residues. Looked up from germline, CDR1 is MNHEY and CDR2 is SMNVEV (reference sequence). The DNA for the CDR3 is TGTGCCAGCAGTTTCCTTAATCTAGCGGGAGTCCAAGAGACCCAGTACTTC. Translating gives CASSFLNLAGVQETQYF.

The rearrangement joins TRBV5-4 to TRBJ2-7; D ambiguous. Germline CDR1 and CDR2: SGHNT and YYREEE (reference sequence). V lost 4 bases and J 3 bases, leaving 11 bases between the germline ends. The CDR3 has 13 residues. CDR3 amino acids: CASSLPNSYEQYF. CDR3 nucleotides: TGTGCCAGCAGCCTTCCAAACAGCTACGAGCAGTACTTC.

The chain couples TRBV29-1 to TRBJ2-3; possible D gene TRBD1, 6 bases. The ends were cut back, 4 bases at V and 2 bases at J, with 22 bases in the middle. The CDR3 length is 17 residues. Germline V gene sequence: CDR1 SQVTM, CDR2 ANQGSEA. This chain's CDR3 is CSVGAILDRGLTDTQYF. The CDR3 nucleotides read TGCAGCGTTGGGGCTATCCTGGACAGAGGCCTCACAGATACGCAGTATTTT.

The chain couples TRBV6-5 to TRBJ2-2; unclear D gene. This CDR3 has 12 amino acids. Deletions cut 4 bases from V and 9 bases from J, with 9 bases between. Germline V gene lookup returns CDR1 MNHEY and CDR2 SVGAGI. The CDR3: CASSSVGRELFF. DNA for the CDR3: TGTGCCAGCAGTTCGGTTGGCCGGGAGCTGTTTTTT.

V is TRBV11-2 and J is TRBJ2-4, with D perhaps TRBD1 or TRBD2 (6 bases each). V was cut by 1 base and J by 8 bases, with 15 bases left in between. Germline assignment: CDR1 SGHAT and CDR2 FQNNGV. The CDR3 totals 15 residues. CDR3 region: CASSLVSGGGDIQYF. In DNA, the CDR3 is TGTGCCAGCAGCTTAGTTTCTGGGGGCGGGGACATTCAGTACTTC.

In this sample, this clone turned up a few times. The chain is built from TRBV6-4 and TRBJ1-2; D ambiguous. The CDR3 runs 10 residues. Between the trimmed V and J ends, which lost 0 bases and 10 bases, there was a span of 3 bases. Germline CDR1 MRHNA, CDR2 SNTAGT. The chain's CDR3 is CASSDSSYTF. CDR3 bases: TGTGCCAGCAGTGACTCCTCCTACACCTTC.

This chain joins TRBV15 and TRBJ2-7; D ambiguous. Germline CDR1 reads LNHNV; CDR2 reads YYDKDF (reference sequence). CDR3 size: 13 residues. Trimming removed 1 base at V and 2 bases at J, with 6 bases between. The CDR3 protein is CATSRAPPYEQYF. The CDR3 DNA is TGTGCCACCAGCAGAGCCCCTCCCTACGAGCAGTACTTC.

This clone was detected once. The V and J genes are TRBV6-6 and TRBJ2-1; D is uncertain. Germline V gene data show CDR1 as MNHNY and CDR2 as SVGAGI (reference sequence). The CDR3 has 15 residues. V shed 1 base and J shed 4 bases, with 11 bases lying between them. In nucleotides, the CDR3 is TGTGCCAGCAGTTACTATGGTGGGCCATACAATGAGCAGTTCTTC. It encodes CASSYYGGPYNEQFF.

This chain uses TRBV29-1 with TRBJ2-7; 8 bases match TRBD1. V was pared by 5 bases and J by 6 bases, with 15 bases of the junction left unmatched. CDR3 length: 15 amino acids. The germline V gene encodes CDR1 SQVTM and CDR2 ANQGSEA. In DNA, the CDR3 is TGCAGCGTTCGAAGTCGGCCAGGGGGCCACCCCGAGCAGTACTTC. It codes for CSVRSRPGGHPEQYF.

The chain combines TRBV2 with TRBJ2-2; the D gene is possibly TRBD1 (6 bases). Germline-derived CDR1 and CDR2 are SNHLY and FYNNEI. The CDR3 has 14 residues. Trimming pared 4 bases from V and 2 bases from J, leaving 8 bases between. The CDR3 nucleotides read TGTGCCAGCAGTGGGACAGCCAACACCGGGGAGCTGTTTTTT. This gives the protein CASSGTANTGELFF.

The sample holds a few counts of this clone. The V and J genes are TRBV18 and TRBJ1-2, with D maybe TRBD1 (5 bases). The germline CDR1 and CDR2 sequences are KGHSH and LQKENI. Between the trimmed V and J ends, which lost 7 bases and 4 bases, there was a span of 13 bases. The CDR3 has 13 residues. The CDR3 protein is CASLGEGTYGYTF. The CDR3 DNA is TGTGCCAGCTTGGGAGAGGGGACCTATGGCTACACCTTC.

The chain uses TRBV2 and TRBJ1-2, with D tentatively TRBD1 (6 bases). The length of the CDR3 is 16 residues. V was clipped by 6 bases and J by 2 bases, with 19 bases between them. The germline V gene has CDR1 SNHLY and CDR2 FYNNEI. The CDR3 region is CASRPTTGRGNYGYTF. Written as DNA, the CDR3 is TGTGCCAGCAGACCCACTACAGGGAGAGGAAACTATGGCTACACCTTC.

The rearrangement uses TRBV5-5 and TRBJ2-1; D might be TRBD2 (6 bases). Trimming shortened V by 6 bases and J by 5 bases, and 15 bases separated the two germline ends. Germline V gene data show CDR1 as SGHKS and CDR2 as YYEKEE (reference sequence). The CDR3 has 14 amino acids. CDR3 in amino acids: CASNDWRADNEQFF. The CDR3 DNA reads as TGTGCCAGCAACGATTGGAGGGCCGACAATGAGCAGTTCTTC.

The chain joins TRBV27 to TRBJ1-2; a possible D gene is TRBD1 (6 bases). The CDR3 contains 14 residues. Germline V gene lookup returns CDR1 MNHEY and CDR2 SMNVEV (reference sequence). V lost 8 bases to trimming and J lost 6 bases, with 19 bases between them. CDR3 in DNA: TGTGCCAGCCGCGGGGGCAGGGGATTCGATGGCTACACCTTC. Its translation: CASRGGRGFDGYTF.

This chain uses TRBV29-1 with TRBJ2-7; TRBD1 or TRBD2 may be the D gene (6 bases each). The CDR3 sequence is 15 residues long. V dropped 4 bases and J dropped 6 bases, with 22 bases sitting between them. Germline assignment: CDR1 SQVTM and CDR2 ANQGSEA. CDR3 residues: CSVVSGGPIPGEQYF. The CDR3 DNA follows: TGCAGCGTTGTTTCCGGGGGCCCCATCCCGGGCGAGCAGTACTTC.

CDR3 nucleotide sequence: TGCAGCGTGGTGGGGGACCCCCTCTCCTACGAGCAGTACTTC. The encoded protein is CSVVGDPLSYEQYF. The rearrangement links TRBV29-1 to TRBJ2-7; D tentatively reads TRBD1 or TRBD2 (5 bases each). CDR1 is SQVTM, CDR2 ANQGSEA, per germline. Trimming stripped 6 bases from V and 0 bases from J, with 15 bases between. The CDR3 is 14 residues long.

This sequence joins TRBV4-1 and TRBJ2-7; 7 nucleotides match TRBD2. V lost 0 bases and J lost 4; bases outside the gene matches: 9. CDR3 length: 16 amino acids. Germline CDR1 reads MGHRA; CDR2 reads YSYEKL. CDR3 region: CASSQERGGALYEQYF. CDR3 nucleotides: TGCGCCAGCAGCCAAGAAAGGGGAGGGGCTCTGTACGAGCAGTACTTC.

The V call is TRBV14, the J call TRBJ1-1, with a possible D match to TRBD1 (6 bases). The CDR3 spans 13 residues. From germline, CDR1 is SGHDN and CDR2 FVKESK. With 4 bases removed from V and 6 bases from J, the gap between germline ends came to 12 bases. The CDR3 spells CASSPFGGPEAFF. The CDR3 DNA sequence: TGTGCCAGCAGCCCCTTTGGGGGGCCTGAAGCTTTCTTT. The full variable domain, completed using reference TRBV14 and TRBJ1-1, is EAGVTQFPSHSVIEKGQTVTLRCDPISGHDNLYWYRRVMGKEIKFLLHFVKESKQDESGMPNNRFLAERTGGTYSTLKVQPAELEDSGVYFCASSPFGGPEAFFGQGTRLTVV.

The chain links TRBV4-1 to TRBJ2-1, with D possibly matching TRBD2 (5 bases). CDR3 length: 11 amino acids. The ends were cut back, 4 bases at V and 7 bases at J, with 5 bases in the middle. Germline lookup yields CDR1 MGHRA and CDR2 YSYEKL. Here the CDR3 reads CASSRGNEQFF. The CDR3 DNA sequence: TGCGCCAGCAGCCGAGGGAATGAGCAGTTCTTC.

CDR3 loop: CASSSGQGNTEAFF. The CDR3 nucleotides are TGTGCCAGCAGTTCGGGACAGGGGAACACTGAAGCTTTCTTT. This chain joins TRBV27 and TRBJ1-1, with 9 bases fitting TRBD1. CDR1 is MNHEY and CDR2 is SMNVEV in the germline V gene (reference sequence). The CDR3 extends over 14 amino acids. Losses at the gene ends were 4 bases for V and 1 base for J; bases not matched to a gene: 1.

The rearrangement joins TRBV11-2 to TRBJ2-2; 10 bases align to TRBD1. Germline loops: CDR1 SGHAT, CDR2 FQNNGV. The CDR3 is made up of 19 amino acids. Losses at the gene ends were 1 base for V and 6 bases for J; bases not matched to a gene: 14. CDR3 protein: CASSLGAGWDRGSSGELFF. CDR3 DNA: TGTGCCAGCAGCTTAGGGGCTGGATGGGACAGGGGAAGTTCCGGGGAGCTGTTTTTT. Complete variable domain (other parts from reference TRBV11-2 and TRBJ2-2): EAGVAQSPRYKIIEKRQSVAFWCNPISGHATLYWYQQILGQGPKLLIQFQNNGVVDDSQLPKDRFSAERLKGVDSTLKIQPAKLEDSAVYLCASSLGAGWDRGSSGELFFGEGSRLTVL.

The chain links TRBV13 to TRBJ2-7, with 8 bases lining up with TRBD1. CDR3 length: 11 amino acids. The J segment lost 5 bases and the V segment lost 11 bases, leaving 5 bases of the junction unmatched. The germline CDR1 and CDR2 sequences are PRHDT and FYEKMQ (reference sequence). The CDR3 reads CAGGQGNEQYF. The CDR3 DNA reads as TGTGCCGGTGGACAGGGAAACGAGCAGTACTTC.